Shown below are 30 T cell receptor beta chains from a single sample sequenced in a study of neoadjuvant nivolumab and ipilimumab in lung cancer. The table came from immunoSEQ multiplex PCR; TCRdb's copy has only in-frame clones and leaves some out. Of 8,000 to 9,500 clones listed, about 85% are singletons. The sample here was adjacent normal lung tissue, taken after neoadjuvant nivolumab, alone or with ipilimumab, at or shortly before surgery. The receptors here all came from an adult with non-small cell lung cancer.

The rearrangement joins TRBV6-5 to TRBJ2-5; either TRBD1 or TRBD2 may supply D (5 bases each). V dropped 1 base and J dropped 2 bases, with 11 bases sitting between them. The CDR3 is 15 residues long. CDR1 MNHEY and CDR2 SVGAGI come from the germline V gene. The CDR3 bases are TGTGCCAGCAGTTACTATGGGGACGCACAAGAGACCCAGTACTTC. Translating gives CASSYYGDAQETQYF.

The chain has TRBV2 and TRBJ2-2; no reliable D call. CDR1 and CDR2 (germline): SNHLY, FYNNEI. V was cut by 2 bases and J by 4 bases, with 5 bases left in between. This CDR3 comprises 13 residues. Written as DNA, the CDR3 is TGTGCCAGCAGTGAAACGGGCACCGGGGAGCTGTTTTTT. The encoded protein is CASSETGTGELFF.

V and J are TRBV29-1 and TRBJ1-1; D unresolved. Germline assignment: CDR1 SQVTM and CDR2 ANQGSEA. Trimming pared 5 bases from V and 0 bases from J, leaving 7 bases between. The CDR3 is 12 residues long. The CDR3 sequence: CSVSKLNTEAFF. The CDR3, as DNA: TGCAGCGTTTCTAAATTGAACACTGAAGCTTTCTTT.

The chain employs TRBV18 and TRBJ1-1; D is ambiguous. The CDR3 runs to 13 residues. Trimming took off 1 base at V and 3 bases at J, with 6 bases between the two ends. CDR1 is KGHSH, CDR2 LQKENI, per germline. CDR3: CASSPLADTEAFF. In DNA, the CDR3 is TGTGCCAGCTCACCACTGGCCGACACTGAAGCTTTCTTT.

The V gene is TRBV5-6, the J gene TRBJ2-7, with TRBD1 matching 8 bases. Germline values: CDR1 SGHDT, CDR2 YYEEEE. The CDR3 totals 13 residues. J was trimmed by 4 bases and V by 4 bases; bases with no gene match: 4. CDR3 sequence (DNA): TGTGCCAGCAGCGGCCGGGACAGGTACGAGCAGTACTTC. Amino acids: CASSGRDRYEQYF.

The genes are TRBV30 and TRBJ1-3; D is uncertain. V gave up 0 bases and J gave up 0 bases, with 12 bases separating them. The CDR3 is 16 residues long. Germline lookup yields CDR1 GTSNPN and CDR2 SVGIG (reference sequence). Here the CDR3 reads CAWSVGVLPSGNTIYF. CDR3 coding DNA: TGTGCCTGGAGTGTCGGGGTTTTACCCTCTGGAAACACCATATATTTT.

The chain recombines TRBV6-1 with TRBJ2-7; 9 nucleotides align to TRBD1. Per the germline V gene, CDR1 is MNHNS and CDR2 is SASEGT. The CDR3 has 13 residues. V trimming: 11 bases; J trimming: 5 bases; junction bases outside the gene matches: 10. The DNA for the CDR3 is TGTGCCGTCGTCGGGACAGGGTTTCACGAGCAGTACTTC. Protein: CAVVGTGFHEQYF.

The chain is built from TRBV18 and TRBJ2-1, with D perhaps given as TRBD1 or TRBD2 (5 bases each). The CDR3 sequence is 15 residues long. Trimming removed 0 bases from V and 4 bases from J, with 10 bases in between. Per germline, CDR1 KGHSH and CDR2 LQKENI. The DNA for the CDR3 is TGTGCCAGCTCACCACCGGGGGAGAGTTACAATGAGCAGTTCTTC. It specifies CASSPPGESYNEQFF.

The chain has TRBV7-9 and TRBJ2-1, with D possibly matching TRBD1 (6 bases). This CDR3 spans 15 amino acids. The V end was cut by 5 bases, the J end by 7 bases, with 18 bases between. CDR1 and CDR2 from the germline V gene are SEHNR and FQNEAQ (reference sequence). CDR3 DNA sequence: TGTGCCAGCAGCACTCGGGACATCGGCCAAAATGAGCAGTTCTTC. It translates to CASSTRDIGQNEQFF.

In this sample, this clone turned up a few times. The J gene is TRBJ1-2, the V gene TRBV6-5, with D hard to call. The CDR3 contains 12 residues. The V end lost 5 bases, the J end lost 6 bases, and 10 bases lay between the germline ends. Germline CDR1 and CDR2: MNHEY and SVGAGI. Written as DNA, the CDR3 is TGTGCCAGCAGTCATAAGGGTAATGGCTACACCTTC. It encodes CASSHKGNGYTF.

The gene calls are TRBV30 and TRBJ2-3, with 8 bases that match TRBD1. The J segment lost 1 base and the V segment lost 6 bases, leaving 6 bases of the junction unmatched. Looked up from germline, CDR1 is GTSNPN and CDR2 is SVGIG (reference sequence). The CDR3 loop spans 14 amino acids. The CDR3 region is CACSRDRRTDTQYF. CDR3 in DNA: TGTGCCTGTAGTCGGGACAGGCGCACAGATACGCAGTATTTT.

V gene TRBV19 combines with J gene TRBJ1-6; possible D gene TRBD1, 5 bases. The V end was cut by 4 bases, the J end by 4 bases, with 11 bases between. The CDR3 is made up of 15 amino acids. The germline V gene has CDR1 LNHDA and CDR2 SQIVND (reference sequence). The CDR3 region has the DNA TGTGCCAGTAGTACGCGGGGACCTTATAATTCACCCCTCCACTTT. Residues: CASSTRGPYNSPLHF.

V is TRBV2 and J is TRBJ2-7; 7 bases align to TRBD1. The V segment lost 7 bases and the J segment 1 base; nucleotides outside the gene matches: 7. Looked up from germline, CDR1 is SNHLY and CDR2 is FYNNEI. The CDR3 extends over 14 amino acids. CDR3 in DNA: TGTGCCAGCATGGGACAGCCAGCTTCCTACGAGCAGTACTTC. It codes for CASMGQPASYEQYF.

The CDR3 reads CASSPPPGSGAFF. The CDR3 region has the DNA TGTGCCAGCTCACCACCTCCCGGGAGTGGGGCTTTCTTT. The chain carries TRBV18 and TRBJ1-1; D not certain. The germline V gene encodes CDR1 KGHSH and CDR2 LQKENI. There are 13 residues in the CDR3. Trimming left V 0 bases short and J 11 bases short, with 13 bases between.

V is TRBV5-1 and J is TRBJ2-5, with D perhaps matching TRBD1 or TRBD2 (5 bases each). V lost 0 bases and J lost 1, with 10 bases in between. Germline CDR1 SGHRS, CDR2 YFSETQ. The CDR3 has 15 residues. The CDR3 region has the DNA TGCGCCAGCAGCTTGGGGGCAGGGACCCAAGAGACCCAGTACTTC. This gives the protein CASSLGAGTQETQYF.

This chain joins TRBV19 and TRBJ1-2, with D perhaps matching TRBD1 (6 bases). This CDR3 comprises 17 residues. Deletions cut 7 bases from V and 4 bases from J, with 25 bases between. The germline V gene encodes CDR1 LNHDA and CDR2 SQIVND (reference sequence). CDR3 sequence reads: CASTSGRGSKTLYGYTF. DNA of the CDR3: TGTGCCAGTACCTCCGGGAGGGGGTCAAAAACCCTCTATGGCTACACCTTC. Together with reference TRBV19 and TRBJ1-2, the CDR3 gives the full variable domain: DGGITQSPKYLFRKEGQNVTLSCEQNLNHDAMYWYRQDPGQGLRLIYYSQIVNDFQKGDIAEGYSVSREKKESFPLTVTSAQKNPTAFYLCASTSGRGSKTLYGYTFGSGTRLTVV.

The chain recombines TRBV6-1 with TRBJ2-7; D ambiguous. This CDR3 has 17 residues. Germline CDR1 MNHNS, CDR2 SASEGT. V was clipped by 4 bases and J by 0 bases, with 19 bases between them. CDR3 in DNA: TGTGCCAGCAGTGCGAAGGTTGGGCGGACGAGCTCCTACGAGCAGTACTTC. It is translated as CASSAKVGRTSSYEQYF.

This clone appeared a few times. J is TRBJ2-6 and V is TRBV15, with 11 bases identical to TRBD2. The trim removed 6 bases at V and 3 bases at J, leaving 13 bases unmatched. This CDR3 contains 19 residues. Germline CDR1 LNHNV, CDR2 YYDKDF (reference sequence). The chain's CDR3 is CATRSWLAGGLRGANVLTF. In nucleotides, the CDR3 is TGTGCCACCAGATCTTGGCTAGCGGGGGGTTTGCGTGGGGCCAACGTCCTGACTTTC.

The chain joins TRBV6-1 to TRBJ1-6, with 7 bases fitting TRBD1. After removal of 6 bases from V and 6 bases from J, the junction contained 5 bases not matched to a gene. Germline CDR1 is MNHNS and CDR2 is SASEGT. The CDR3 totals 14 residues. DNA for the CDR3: TGTGCCAGCAGATCCGGGACAGTTAATTCACCCCTCCACTTT. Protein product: CASRSGTVNSPLHF.

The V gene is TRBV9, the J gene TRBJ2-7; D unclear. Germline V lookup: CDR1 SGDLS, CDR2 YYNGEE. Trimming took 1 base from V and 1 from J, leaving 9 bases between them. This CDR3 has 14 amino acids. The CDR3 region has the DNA TGTGCCAGCAGCGTAAACGGGTTATCCTACGAGCAGTACTTC. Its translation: CASSVNGLSYEQYF.

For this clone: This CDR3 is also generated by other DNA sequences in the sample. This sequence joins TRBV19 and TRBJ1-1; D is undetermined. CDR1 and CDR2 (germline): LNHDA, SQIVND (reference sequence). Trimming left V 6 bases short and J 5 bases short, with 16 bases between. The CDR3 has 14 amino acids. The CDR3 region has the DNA TGTGCCAGTAGCCCAGCCGGTGGTGGGACTGAAGCTTTCTTT. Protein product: CASSPAGGGTEAFF. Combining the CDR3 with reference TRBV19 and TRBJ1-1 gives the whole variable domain DGGITQSPKYLFRKEGQNVTLSCEQNLNHDAMYWYRQDPGQGLRLIYYSQIVNDFQKGDIAEGYSVSREKKESFPLTVTSAQKNPTAFYLCASSPAGGGTEAFFGQGTRLTVV.

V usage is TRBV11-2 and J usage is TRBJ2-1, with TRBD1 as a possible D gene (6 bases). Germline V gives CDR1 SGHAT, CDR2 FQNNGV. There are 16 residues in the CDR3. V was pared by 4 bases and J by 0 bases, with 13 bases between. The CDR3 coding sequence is TGTGCCAGCAGCTCTAGGGACACTAGCTCCTACAATGAGCAGTTCTTC. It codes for CASSSRDTSSYNEQFF.

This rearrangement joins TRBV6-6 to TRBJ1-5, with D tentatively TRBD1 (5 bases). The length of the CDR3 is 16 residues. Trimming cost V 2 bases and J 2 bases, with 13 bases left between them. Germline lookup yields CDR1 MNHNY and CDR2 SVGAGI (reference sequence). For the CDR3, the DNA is TGTGCCAGCAGTTACCCCCAGGGAAAGGGCAATCAGCCCCAGCATTTT. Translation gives CASSYPQGKGNQPQHF.

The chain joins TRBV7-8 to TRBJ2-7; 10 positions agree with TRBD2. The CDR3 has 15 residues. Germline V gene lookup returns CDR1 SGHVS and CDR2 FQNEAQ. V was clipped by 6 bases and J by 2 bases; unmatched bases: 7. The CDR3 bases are TGTGCCAGCAGTTCCAGCGGGGGGGCCACCTACGAGCAGTACTTC. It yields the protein CASSSSGGATYEQYF.

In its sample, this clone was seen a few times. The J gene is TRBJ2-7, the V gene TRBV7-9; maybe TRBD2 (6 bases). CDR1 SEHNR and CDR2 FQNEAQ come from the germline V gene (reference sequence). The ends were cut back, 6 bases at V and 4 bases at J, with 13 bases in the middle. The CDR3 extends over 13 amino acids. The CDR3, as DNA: TGTGCCAGCAGGGAGGGACTGGGATACGAGCAGTACTTC. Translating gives CASREGLGYEQYF.

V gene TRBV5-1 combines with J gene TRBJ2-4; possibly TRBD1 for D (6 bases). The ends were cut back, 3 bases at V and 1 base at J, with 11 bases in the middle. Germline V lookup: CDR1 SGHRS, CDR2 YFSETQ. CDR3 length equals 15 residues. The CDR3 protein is CASSSGTGAKNIQYF. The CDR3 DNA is TGCGCCAGCAGCTCGGGAACAGGGGCCAAAAACATTCAGTACTTC.

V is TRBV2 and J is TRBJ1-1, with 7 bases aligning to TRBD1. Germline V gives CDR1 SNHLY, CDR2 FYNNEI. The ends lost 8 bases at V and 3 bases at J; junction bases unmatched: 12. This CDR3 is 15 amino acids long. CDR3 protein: CASPGQVEEDTEAFF. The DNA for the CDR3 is TGTGCCAGCCCCGGACAGGTCGAGGAGGACACTGAAGCTTTCTTT.

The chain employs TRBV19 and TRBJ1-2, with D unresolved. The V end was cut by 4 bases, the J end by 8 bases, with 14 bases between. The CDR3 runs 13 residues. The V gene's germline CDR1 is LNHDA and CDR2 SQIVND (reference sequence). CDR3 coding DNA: TGTGCCAGTAGTACACCGGGCAATTGGGGCTACACCTTC. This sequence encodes CASSTPGNWGYTF.

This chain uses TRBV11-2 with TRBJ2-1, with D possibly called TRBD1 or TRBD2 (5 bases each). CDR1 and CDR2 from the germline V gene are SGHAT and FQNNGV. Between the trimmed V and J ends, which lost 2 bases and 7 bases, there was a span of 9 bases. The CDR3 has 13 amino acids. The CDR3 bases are TGTGCCAGCAGCTTAATCGGGGCTAATGAGCAGTTCTTC. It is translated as CASSLIGANEQFF.

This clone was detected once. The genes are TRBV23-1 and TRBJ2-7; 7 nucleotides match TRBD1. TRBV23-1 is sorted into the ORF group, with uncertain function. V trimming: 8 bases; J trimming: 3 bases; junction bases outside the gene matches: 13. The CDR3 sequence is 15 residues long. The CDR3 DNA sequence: TGCGCCAGCCATCCCCCTACGCGACAGGGCTACGAGCAGTACTTC. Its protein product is CASHPPTRQGYEQYF.